Each of the 6 T cell receptor beta chains below was sequenced from the same sample in a study of T cells in tumors after PD-1 blockade. Sequencing used immunoSEQ multiplex PCR; TCRdb keeps in-frame clones, though not all of them. The sample yields about 19,000 clones, over 70% seen once. Sequences were derived from PBMCs, sampled after anti-PD-1 therapy. All receptors derive from a human donor with advanced basal cell or squamous cell carcinoma (not recorded which).

The rearrangement links TRBV11-3 to TRBJ2-1; D gene unclear. Germline V gene data show CDR1 as SGHNT and CDR2 as YENEEA. The length of the CDR3 is 16 residues. V was clipped by 5 bases and J by 6 bases, with 20 bases between them. In nucleotides, the CDR3 is TGTGCCAGCAGCCCAAAGGCCGACTCCCTTGCCAATGAGCAGTTCTTC. Encoded protein: CASSPKADSLANEQFF.

The V call is TRBV14, the J call TRBJ1-2; D perhaps matches TRBD1 (6 bases). This CDR3 spans 15 amino acids. V lost 0 bases and J 5 bases, leaving 13 bases between the germline ends. Germline V gene data show CDR1 as SGHDN and CDR2 as FVKESK. The DNA for the CDR3 is TGTGCCAGCAGCCAAGAGCGCAGGGGCGGATATGGCTACACCTTC. It codes for CASSQERRGGYGYTF.

This clone has a handful of counts. DNA of the CDR3: TGCGCCAGCAGCCCAGAAGTGGGGGCGCGTCTGCCCCAGCATTTT. Amino acid sequence: CASSPEVGARLPQHF. The chain uses TRBV4-1 and TRBJ1-5; a weak D match, TRBD1 (6 bases). Germline V CDR1 and CDR2: MGHRA, YSYEKL. The CDR3 consists of 15 residues. V was pared by 4 bases and J by 9 bases, with 19 bases between.

V usage is TRBV28 and J usage is TRBJ1-2; D not certain. Looked up from germline, CDR1 is MDHEN and CDR2 is SYDVKM. V was shortened by 5 bases and J by 8 bases, with 12 bases between the two germline ends. The CDR3 is made up of 12 amino acids. The DNA for the CDR3 is TGTGCCAGCAGTGGCCAACGGAGGGGCTACACCTTC. It specifies CASSGQRRGYTF.

The chain is built from TRBV10-1 and TRBJ1-1; D perhaps matches TRBD1 (5 bases). This CDR3 is built from 13 residues. V shed 2 bases and J shed 5 bases, with 9 bases lying between them. CDR1 is WNHNN, CDR2 SYGVQD, per germline (reference sequence). In DNA form, the CDR3 reads TGCGCCAGCAGTGAGAATGGGGGGACTGAAGCTTTCTTT. Its translation is CASSENGGTEAFF.

The rearrangement uses TRBV29-1 and TRBJ2-1, with D tentatively TRBD2 (6 bases). V was shortened by 0 bases and J by 2 bases, with 14 bases between the two germline ends. This CDR3 comprises 16 residues. In germline, CDR1 is SQVTM, CDR2 ANQGSEA. The CDR3 DNA is TGCAGCGTTGAAGAGTTACGCCCGGGGGCCTACAATGAGCAGTTCTTC. This codes for CSVEELRPGAYNEQFF.